This is a list of T cell receptor beta chains from one sample in a study of blood T cell repertoires in COVID-19. The repertoire was sequenced with immunoSEQ multiplex PCR; TCRdb's copy has only in-frame clones and lacks some. This repertoire shows a few hundred thousand clones, roughly nine tenths found once; its top ten account for roughly 2%. The sequenced sample consisted of peripheral blood. Receptors were obtained from a man between 18 and 35 years old with active or convalescent COVID-19. Both conserved end residues are part of each CDR3. Fields, in order: clone size, D gene, V gene, J gene, CDR3 protein, CDR3 DNA. The D gene is left open where the match is weak. Part of the rows lack a size; the others show once, few, many or a class for expanded clones.

few,TRBD1,TRBV6-6,TRBJ1-6,CASSTGDSPLHF,TGTGCCAGCAGCACAGGGGATTCACCCCTCCACTTT
-,TRBD2,TRBV5-1,TRBJ2-3,CASSSPSGGNTQYF,TGCGCCAGCAGCTCACCTAGCGGGGGGAATACGCAGTATTTT
-,TRBD2,TRBV5-6,TRBJ2-1,CASSLAGLAGRSEQFF,TGTGCCAGCAGCTTGGCGGGACTAGCGGGGCGGAGTGAGCAGTTCTTC
-,-,TRBV13,TRBJ2-6,CASSLPIGEANVLTF,TGTGCCAGCAGCTTGCCCATCGGAGAGGCCAACGTCCTGACTTTC
-,TRBD1,TRBV6-5,TRBJ2-7,CASSRTGTGYEQYF,TGTGCCAGCAGTCGAACCGGGACAGGCTACGAGCAGTACTTC
once,TRBD2,TRBV27,TRBJ2-2,CASSRPGGSGELFF,TGTGCCAGCAGCCGGCCGGGAGGTTCCGGGGAGCTGTTTTTT
-,TRBD1,TRBV15,TRBJ2-3,CATSRDRATGGGSDTQYF,TGTGCCACCAGCAGAGATCGGGCGACAGGGGGCGGGTCAGATACGCAGTATTTT
-,-,TRBV28,TRBJ1-5,CASSFTYSNQPQHF,TGTGCCAGCAGTTTTACCTATAGCAATCAGCCCCAGCATTTT
-,TRBD1,TRBV29-1,TRBJ2-1,CSVERTGAGNEQFF,TGCAGCGTTGAAAGGACAGGGGCAGGCAATGAGCAGTTCTTC
-,-,TRBV7-2,TRBJ1-2,CASSFAGSTVYGYTF,TGTGCCAGCAGCTTCGCGGGCTCTACCGTCTATGGCTACACCTTC
-,TRBD1,TRBV18,TRBJ2-7,CASSPGQGSHEQYF,TGTGCCAGCTCACCCGGACAGGGTAGCCACGAGCAGTACTTC
-,TRBD1,TRBV18,TRBJ1-1,CASSPQGATEAFF,TGTGCCAGCTCACCACAGGGGGCCACTGAAGCTTTCTTT
-,TRBD2,TRBV27,TRBJ2-7,CASRTSGSSSWGYEQYF,TGTGCCAGCAGGACGAGCGGGAGTTCAAGTTGGGGTTACGAGCAGTACTTC
-,-,TRBV19,TRBJ2-6,CASYSGANVLTF,TGTGCCAGCTACTCTGGGGCCAACGTCCTGACTTTC
-,-,TRBV7-2,TRBJ2-2,CASSLVASGRGELFF,TGTGCCAGCAGCTTAGTCGCAAGCGGTCGCGGGGAGCTGTTTTTT
many,TRBD1,TRBV5-4,TRBJ1-1,CASSQGQGSTEAFF,TGTGCCAGCAGCCAAGGACAGGGGAGCACTGAAGCTTTCTTT
once,-,TRBV18,TRBJ2-3,CASSRERFRALSTDTQYF,TGTGCCAGCTCACGGGAGCGGTTCCGGGCCCTCAGCACAGATACGCAGTATTTT
-,-,TRBV19,TRBJ1-1,CASSPYRGTEAFF,TGTGCCAGTAGTCCATATAGAGGGACTGAAGCTTTCTTT
-,TRBD2,TRBV10-3,TRBJ2-3,CAISSPEAGGADTQYF,TGTGCCATCAGTTCTCCCGAGGCGGGGGGGGCAGATACGCAGTATTTT
once,TRBD2,TRBV27,TRBJ2-1,CASSSGRAYEQFF,TGTGCCAGCAGTAGCGGGAGGGCCTATGAGCAGTTCTTC
-,TRBD1,TRBV27,TRBJ1-5,CASSLKPGQYNQPQHF,TGTGCCAGCAGTCTTAAACCGGGACAGTATAATCAGCCCCAGCATTTT
-,TRBD1,TRBV6-6,TRBJ1-2,CASSLTGRNYYGYTF,TGTGCCAGCAGTTTGACAGGGAGAAACTACTATGGCTACACCTTC
few,-,TRBV20-1,TRBJ1-2,CSASFDIGGYTF,TGCAGTGCTAGTTTCGACATCGGTGGCTACACCTTC
-,-,TRBV7-9,TRBJ2-5,CASSTVQAQYF,TGTGCCAGCAGCACCGTTCAGGCCCAGTACTTC
-,TRBD2,TRBV7-3,TRBJ2-5,CASSPGGARQETQYF,TGTGCCAGCAGCCCCGGGGGGGCTAGACAAGAGACCCAGTACTTC
-,-,TRBV6-6,TRBJ2-3,CASRPPQGPDTQYF,TGTGCCAGCAGACCCCCGCAGGGGCCAGATACGCAGTATTTT
-,-,TRBV10-3,TRBJ2-3,CAISEVRVTVDTQYF,TGTGCCATCAGTGAGGTGAGGGTCACCGTAGATACGCAGTATTTT
-,-,TRBV5-1,TRBJ1-5,CASKGDGNQPQHF,TGCGCCAGCAAGGGGGACGGGAATCAGCCCCAGCATTTT
once,-,TRBV20-1,TRBJ2-3,CSAKRDTQYF,TGCAGTGCAAAGCGGGATACGCAGTATTTT
once,-,TRBV28,TRBJ1-5,CASADTRSYSNQPQHF,TGTGCCAGCGCTGACACCAGATCTTATAGCAATCAGCCCCAGCATTTT
once,-,TRBV7-8,TRBJ1-1,CASSLLGSTGTEAFF,TGTGCCAGCAGCTTACTAGGCTCAACAGGCACTGAAGCTTTCTTT
-,TRBD2,TRBV7-3,TRBJ2-3,CASSPPSGRQYF,TGTGCCAGCAGTCCCCCTAGCGGGAGACAGTATTTT
-,TRBD2,TRBV24-1,TRBJ2-1,CATSDLTGTSGSDEQFF,TGTGCCACCAGTGATCTTACCGGGACTAGCGGGAGCGATGAGCAGTTCTTC
-,TRBD1,TRBV28,TRBJ1-5,CASSKGTGSNQPQHF,TGTGCCAGCAGTAAGGGGACAGGCTCGAATCAGCCCCAGCATTTT
-,TRBD1,TRBV19,TRBJ1-4,CASRTGGDEKLFF,TGTGCTTCTAGAACAGGGGGTGATGAAAAACTGTTTTTT
-,-,TRBV27,TRBJ1-1,CASSSAGNTEAFF,TGTGCCAGCAGTTCCGCGGGGAACACTGAAGCTTTCTTT
-,TRBD1,TRBV5-1,TRBJ2-3,CASSLTGGAADTQYF,TGCGCCAGCAGCTTGACAGGGGGCGCAGCAGATACGCAGTATTTT